A single sample is the source of the 6 T cell receptor beta chains below, sequenced in a study of cytomegalovirus exposure and HLA in healthy donors. Primers: 60 Vbeta forward and 13 Jbeta reverse. Method: immunoSEQ multiplex PCR; TCRdb's copy keeps in-frame clones and lacks some. Among tens of thousands of clones listed, 80% to 90% were seen once. The sample comprised PBMCs. The receptors shown here come from a woman aged 18-29 years in good health and CMV-seropositive.

The chain links TRBV5-1 to TRBJ1-4; D is possibly TRBD1 (6 bases). This CDR3 is built from 18 residues. V was cut by 0 bases and J by 7 bases, with 22 bases left in between. CDR1 SGHRS and CDR2 YFSETQ come from the germline V gene. The CDR3 spells CASSLAWGRTGFGEKLFF. The CDR3 DNA sequence: TGCGCCAGCAGCTTGGCATGGGGGCGAACAGGGTTTGGTGAAAAACTGTTTTTT.

The chain carries TRBV14 and TRBJ2-7, with 8 bases aligning to TRBD2. J gave up 2 bases and V 0 bases, and 3 bases lay outside the gene matches. CDR3 length: 15 residues. Germline V gene data show CDR1 as SGHDN and CDR2 as FVKESK. The CDR3 spells CASSQESGGTYEQYF. The DNA of the CDR3 is TGTGCCAGCAGCCAAGAAAGCGGGGGTACCTACGAGCAGTACTTC.

V is TRBV7-3 and J is TRBJ2-2; weak D call: TRBD1 (6 bases). The CDR3 is 14 residues long. Germline V gene sequence: CDR1 SGHTA, CDR2 FQGTGA. The germline V and J ends were trimmed by 6 bases and 4 bases, with 12 bases remaining between them. The CDR3 loop is CASRSQGFTGELFF. The CDR3 DNA reads TGTGCCAGCAGATCACAGGGCTTCACCGGGGAGCTGTTTTTT.

The gene calls are TRBV4-1 and TRBJ1-1, with TRBD1 matching 7 bases. The CDR3 spans 16 residues. Germline lookup yields CDR1 MGHRA and CDR2 YSYEKL. V shed 1 base and J 1 base; nucleotides not matched to a gene: 6. For the CDR3, the DNA is TGCGCCAGCAGCCAAGGTCGACAGGGCCGGAACACTGAAGCTTTCTTT. This encodes CASSQGRQGRNTEAFF.

The J gene is TRBJ2-2, the V gene TRBV5-1, with 7 positions matching TRBD1. CDR3 length equals 14 residues. Trimming cost V 7 bases and J 5 bases; bases outside gene matches: 8. CDR1 and CDR2 (germline): SGHRS, YFSETQ. CDR3 sequence (DNA): TGCGCCAGCGGTGAGGGGGCGAGAACCGGGGAGCTGTTTTTT. Encoded protein: CASGEGARTGELFF.

The genes are TRBV14 and TRBJ1-1; D unclear. CDR3 length equals 13 residues. Trimming took 4 bases from V and 0 from J, leaving 6 bases between them. Germline V gene data show CDR1 as SGHDN and CDR2 as FVKESK. The chain's CDR3 is CASSPNLNTEAFF. The CDR3 DNA is TGTGCCAGCAGCCCTAACCTGAACACTGAAGCTTTCTTT.